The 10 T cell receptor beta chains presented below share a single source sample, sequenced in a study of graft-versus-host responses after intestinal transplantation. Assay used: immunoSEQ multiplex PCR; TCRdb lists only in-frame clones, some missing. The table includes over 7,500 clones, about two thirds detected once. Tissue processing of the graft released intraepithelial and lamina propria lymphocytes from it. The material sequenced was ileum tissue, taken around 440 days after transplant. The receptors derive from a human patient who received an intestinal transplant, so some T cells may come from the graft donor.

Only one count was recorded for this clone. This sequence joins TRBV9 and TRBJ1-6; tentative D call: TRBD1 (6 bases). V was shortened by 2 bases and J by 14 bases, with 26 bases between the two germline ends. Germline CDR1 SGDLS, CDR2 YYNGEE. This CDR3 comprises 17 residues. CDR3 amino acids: CASSVERTEGPTEALHF. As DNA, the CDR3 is TGTGCCAGCAGCGTGGAGCGGACAGAGGGTCCTACGGAGGCCCTCCACTTT.

CDR3 DNA sequence: TGTGCCAGCAGTGAATACAGGGAGAACACTGAAGCTTTCTTT. Translation: CASSEYRENTEAFF. J is TRBJ1-1 and V is TRBV25-1; TRBD1 might be the D (5 bases). The germline V gene has CDR1 MGHDK and CDR2 SYGVNS. This CDR3 region has 14 residues. Trimming took off 0 bases at V and 1 base at J, with 6 bases between the two ends.

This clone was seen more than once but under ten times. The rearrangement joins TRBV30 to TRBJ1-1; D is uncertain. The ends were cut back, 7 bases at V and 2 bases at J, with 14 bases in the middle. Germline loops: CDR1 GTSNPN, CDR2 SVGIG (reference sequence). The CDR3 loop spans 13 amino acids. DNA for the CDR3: TGTGCCTACCAGCGTGTGCGAAACACTGAAGCTTTCTTT. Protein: CAYQRVRNTEAFF. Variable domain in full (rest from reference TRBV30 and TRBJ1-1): SQTIHQWPATLVQPVGSPLSLECTVEGTSNPNLYWYRQAAGRGLQLLFYSVGIGQISSEVPQNLSASRPQDRQFILSSKKLLLSDSGFYLCAYQRVRNTEAFFGQGTRLTVV.

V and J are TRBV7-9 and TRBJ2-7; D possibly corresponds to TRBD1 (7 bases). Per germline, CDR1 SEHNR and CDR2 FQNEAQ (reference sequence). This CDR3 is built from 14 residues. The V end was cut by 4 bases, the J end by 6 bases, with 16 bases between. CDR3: CASSSYRGLCEQYV. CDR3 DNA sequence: TGTGCCAGCAGCTCTTACAGGGGACTCTGCGAGCAGTACGTC.

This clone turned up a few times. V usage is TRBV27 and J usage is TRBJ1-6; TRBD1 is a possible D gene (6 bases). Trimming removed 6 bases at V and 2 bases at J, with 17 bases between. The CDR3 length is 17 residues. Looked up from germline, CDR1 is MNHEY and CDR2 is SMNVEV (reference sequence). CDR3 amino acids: CASRTLGGGPYNSPLHF. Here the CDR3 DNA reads TGTGCCAGCAGGACCCTTGGGGGGGGGCCCTATAATTCACCCCTCCACTTT.

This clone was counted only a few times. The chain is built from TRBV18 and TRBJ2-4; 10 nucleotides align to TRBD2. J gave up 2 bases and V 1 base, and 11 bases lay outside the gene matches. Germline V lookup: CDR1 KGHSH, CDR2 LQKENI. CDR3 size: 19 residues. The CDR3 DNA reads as TGTGCCAGCTCACCACTGGGGTCGGCTAGCGGGAGCCCCAAAAACATTCAGTACTTC. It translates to CASSPLGSASGSPKNIQYF.

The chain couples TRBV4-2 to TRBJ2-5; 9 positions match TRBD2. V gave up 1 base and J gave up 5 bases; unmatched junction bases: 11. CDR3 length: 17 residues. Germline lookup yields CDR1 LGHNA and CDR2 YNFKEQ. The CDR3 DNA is TGTGCCAGCAGCCAAGCTAATGCAGCGGGGGGCGGGGAGACCCAGTACTTC. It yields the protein CASSQANAAGGGETQYF.

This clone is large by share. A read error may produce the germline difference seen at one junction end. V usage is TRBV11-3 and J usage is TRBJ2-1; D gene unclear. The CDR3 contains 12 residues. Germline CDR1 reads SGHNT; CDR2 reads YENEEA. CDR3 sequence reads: CASTLKRATGFF. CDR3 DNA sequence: TGTGCCAGCACCTTAAAACGGGCCACGGGGTTCTTC.

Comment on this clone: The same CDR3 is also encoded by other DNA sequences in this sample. The CDR3 coding sequence is TGTGCCAGCAGTGAAGAAAACACCGGGGAGCTGTTTTTT. It encodes CASSEENTGELFF. J is TRBJ2-2 and V is TRBV6-4, with D uncertain. The V end was cut by 3 bases, the J end by 2 bases, with 4 bases between. This CDR3 has 13 amino acids. Germline-derived CDR1 and CDR2 are MRHNA and SNTAGT.

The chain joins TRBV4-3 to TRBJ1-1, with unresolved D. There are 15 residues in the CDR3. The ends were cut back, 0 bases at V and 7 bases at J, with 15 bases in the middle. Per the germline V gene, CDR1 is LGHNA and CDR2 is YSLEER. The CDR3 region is CASSQDNLVQNEAFF. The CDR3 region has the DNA TGCGCCAGCAGCCAAGATAATTTAGTACAGAATGAAGCTTTCTTT.